This TCR beta chain was recovered during a study of shared clonotypes between healthy human individuals. At the level of the study: The people who gave samples were two women and a few men aged 18 to 49. CD4 naive and memory got three plates each, CD8 naive two, CD8 memory one. Study-level findings and limits: Naive subsets tended to show greater estimated richness than memory subsets. Shared clonotypes: about 5.3% naive CD4, under 4% naive CD8, roughly 2.2% memory CD4, 0.4% to 0.45% memory CD8.

This clone was observed a few times. Its target is not known. Sequencing was performed with immunoSEQ multiplex PCR; in TCRdb, only in-frame clones are kept and a portion is missing. The sample includes around 2,100,000 clones, approximately 94% of them seen just once. V was clipped by 6 bases and J by 3 bases, with 17 bases between them. This CDR3 spans 15 amino acids. CDR1 PRHDT and CDR2 FYEKMQ come from the germline V gene (reference sequence). CD45RO-negative, CCR7-selected cells formed the naive CD8 fraction, which excluded terminally differentiated effector memory CD45RA+ cells. The chain is built from TRBV13 and TRBJ1-2, with D tentatively TRBD1 (5 bases). The TCR comes from a man younger than 35 in good health. Sequenced: naive CD8+ T cells sorted from blood. The DNA for the CDR3 is TGTGCCAGCAGTCTAGCAGGGTATAGAGACTATGGCTACACCTTC. This codes for CASSLAGYRDYGYTF.